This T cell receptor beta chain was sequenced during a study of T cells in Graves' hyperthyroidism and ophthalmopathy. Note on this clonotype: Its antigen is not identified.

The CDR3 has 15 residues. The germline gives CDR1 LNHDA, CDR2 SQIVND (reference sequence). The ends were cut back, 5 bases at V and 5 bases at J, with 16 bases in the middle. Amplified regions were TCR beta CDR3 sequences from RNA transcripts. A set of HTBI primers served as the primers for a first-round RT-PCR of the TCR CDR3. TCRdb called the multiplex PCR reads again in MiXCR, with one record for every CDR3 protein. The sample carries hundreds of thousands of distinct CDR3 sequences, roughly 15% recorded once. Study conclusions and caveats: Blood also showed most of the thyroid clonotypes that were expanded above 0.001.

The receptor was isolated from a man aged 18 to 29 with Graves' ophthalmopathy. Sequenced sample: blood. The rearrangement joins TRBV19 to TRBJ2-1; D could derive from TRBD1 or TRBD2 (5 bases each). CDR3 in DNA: TGTGCCAGTAGTCAGGCCTGGGACGGGAACAATGAGCAGTTCTTC. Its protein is CASSQAWDGNNEQFF.